The clone carrying this TCR beta chain was seen at least ten times. Its antigen remains unknown. These data originate in a study of neurological immune-mediated disorders. The study, taken as a whole, reports: TCR-beta repertoires seemed private in all groups, with no expanded CDR3 amino acid sequences shared. Expansion of TCR clones was greatest in HTLV-1-associated myelopathy and smallest in multiple sclerosis, where it fell below that of healthy controls.

The V end was cut by 6 bases, the J end by 7 bases, with 10 bases between. The CDR3 spans 13 residues. Source material was 2 million unsorted PBMCs, stored at -80 °C in RNAlater. One entry per CDR3 protein, called by TCRdb with MiXCR from the 5' RACE reads. The sample records about 48,000 distinct CDR3 sequences, about 9.4% being singletons. Sequences were obtained from PBMCs. This clonotype was obtained from a woman between 40 and 50 years old with HTLV-1-associated myelopathy (HAM/TSP). This chain connects TRBV12-3 or TRBV12-4 to TRBJ1-6, with D unclear. This CDR3 is CASRTGPNSPLHF. The CDR3 DNA sequence: TGTGCCAGCAGGACTGGGCCAAATTCACCCCTCCACTTT.